These 9 T cell receptor beta chains share one sample of origin, sequenced in a study of blood T cells in healthy people across ages. Combining a sample-barcoded 5' primer with a J-beta primer mix, a second PCR ran for roughly 7 to 12 cycles. TCRdb reprocessed the 5' RACE reads via MiXCR and lists one record per CDR3 protein. There are about 800,000 distinct CDR3 sequences in the sample; 25% occur only once, and around 3.6% lies in the top ten. Another study also made use of these data, one on T cells of mothers and their children.

The sequencing sample was made of blood. These receptors were collected from a boy aged 5-17 years in good health.

This clonotype turned up a few times. V gene TRBV28 combines with J gene TRBJ2-7, with D maybe TRBD2 (6 bases). Deletions cut 4 bases from V and 0 bases from J, with 13 bases between. In germline, CDR1 is MDHEN, CDR2 SYDVKM. This CDR3 region has 15 residues. The CDR3 protein is CASSSVRGSSYEQYF. DNA for the CDR3: TGTGCCAGCAGTTCGGTCCGGGGGAGCTCCTACGAGCAGTACTTC.

The V call is TRBV12-3 or TRBV12-4, the J call TRBJ1-2; D possibly corresponds to TRBD1 (6 bases). The V gene lost 2 bases and the J gene lost 8 bases, with 12 bases spanning the gap. The CDR3 runs 13 residues. The CDR3 nucleotides read TGTGCCAGCAGTTTAAGGGGGGGAGAAGGCTACACCTTC. This codes for CASSLRGGEGYTF.

The V and J genes are TRBV12-3 or TRBV12-4 and TRBJ2-1; possibly TRBD2 for D (6 bases). V lost 3 bases, J lost 4 bases, and 13 bases lay in between. The CDR3 has 15 amino acids. The CDR3 DNA follows: TGTGCCAGCAGTTTCCGTAGCGGCCTTTACAATGAGCAGTTCTTC. Translating it yields CASSFRSGLYNEQFF.

The chain recombines TRBV20-1 with TRBJ2-7, with 8 bases fitting TRBD2. With V trimmed by 5 bases and J by 1 base, 13 bases remained unmatched. The CDR3 runs to 16 residues. Per the germline V gene, CDR1 is DFQATT and CDR2 is SNEGSKA (reference sequence). CDR3 DNA sequence: TGCAGTGCTTCGACTCCGGGACTAGGAGGATCCTACGAGCAGTACTTC. This gives the protein CSASTPGLGGSYEQYF.

This clonotype appeared a few times. This chain links TRBV5-1 with TRBJ2-3; 7 bases agree with TRBD1. From germline, CDR1 is SGHRS and CDR2 YFSETQ. The J segment lost 2 bases and the V segment lost 7 bases, leaving 10 bases of the junction unmatched. The CDR3 is 15 residues long. In nucleotides, the CDR3 is TGCGCCAGCGGACCCCGGGACAGCCTCACAGATACGCAGTATTTT. This codes for CASGPRDSLTDTQYF.

This clonotype occurred a few times. The V gene is TRBV20-1, the J gene TRBJ1-2; 7 nucleotides agree with TRBD1. There are 13 residues in the CDR3. The J segment lost 0 bases and the V segment lost 5 bases, leaving 3 bases of the junction unmatched. The V gene's germline CDR1 is DFQATT and CDR2 SNEGSKA (reference sequence). The CDR3 DNA is TGCAGTGCTGGTGGACAGGCTAACTATGGCTACACCTTC. Translation: CSAGGQANYGYTF.

This clonotype has just a few counts. The chain is built from TRBV5-5 and TRBJ2-5; the D gene could be TRBD1 or TRBD2 (8 bases each). Germline values: CDR1 SGHKS, CDR2 YYEKEE (reference sequence). The CDR3 is made up of 14 amino acids. V was clipped by 4 bases and J by 8 bases, with 18 bases between them. The chain's CDR3 is CASSAQGGLDTQYF. The CDR3 DNA is TGTGCCAGCAGCGCACAGGGGGGACTAGATACCCAGTACTTC. The complete variable domain, with remaining parts taken from reference TRBV5-5 and TRBJ2-5, reads DAGVTQSPTHLIKTRGQQVTLRCSPISGHKSVSWYQQVLGQGPQFIFQYYEKEERGRGNFPDRFSARQFPNYSSELNVNALLLGDSALYLCASSAQGGLDTQYFGPGTRLLVL.

This clonotype was seen only a few times. The CDR3 coding sequence is TGTGCCAGCAGTTACGGGGTTGTGGAGACCCAGTACTTC. It codes for CASSYGVVETQYF. This sequence joins TRBV6-2 or TRBV6-3 and TRBJ2-5; D remains ambiguous. The V gene lost 2 bases and the J gene lost 5 bases, with 9 bases spanning the gap. The CDR3 extends over 13 amino acids. Per the germline V gene, CDR1 is MNHEY and CDR2 is SVGEGT.

V gene TRBV7-2 combines with J gene TRBJ2-5; 9 bases are shared with TRBD1. The germline CDR1 and CDR2 sequences are SGHTA and FQGNSA. The CDR3 is made up of 16 amino acids. Trimming took 3 bases from V and 0 from J; bases not matched to a gene: 5. This chain's CDR3 is CASSLGQGINQETQYF. In DNA form, the CDR3 reads TGTGCCAGCAGCTTGGGACAGGGAATAAACCAAGAGACCCAGTACTTC.